This TCR beta chain was captured in a study of blood T cell repertoires in COVID-19. Study-level background: Samples taken during acute and convalescent COVID-19 were collected in the United States, Italy and Spain. Nucleic acid was either cDNA or gDNA, and it came from T cells, B-cell-depleted T cells, or PBMCs.

In the source study's methods: Reference gene primer amplification in the assay estimated nucleated cell counts. Produced via immunoSEQ multiplex PCR; TCRdb's table is partial and in-frame only. V, J and clone size derive from that table, while D and trimming were established from the DNA sequence. This sample has 200,000 to 300,000 clones, with about 80% found just once. The TCR was taken from a human donor in a cohort sampled during active COVID-19. The sequencing sample was made of peripheral blood.

CDR3 amino acids: CARTVGGSSYNEQFF. CDR3 DNA sequence: TGCGCCAGGACGGTTGGCGGGAGCTCCTACAATGAGCAGTTCTTC. The chain has TRBV10-1 and TRBJ2-1, with 7 nucleotides matching TRBD2. The CDR3 is 15 residues long. V shed 9 bases and J 0 bases; nucleotides not matched to a gene: 8. Germline V CDR1 and CDR2: WNHNN, SYGVQD (reference sequence).